Sequencing of this T cell receptor (beta chain) was carried out in a study of cytomegalovirus exposure and HLA in healthy donors. Study-level results: Earlier analysis looked at TCR beta V segments, and most were productive about 90% or about 30% of the time. Later on, an analysis tied about 17,000 TCR beta sequences to HLA alleles at 0.05 false discovery rate. Other equally common chains were less clonally expanded than HLA-associated TCR beta chains, a later analysis showed.

The germline V gene has CDR1 SGHNT and CDR2 YENEEA. This CDR3 spans 13 amino acids. Trimming took off 1 base at V and 3 bases at J, with 6 bases between the two ends. When sampled, the donors appeared nominally healthy, though they likely had unrecorded immune exposures. Comments on this clone: The antigen remains undetermined.

The PCR made use of 60 Vbeta and 13 Jbeta primers. Libraries were prepared by immunoSEQ multiplex PCR; TCRdb keeps only in-frame clonotypes and omits some of them. Here the sample table reports some 150,000 clones. The sequenced sample consisted of PBMCs. This sequence originates from a woman under 30 in good health and CMV-seronegative. This sequence joins TRBV11-3 and TRBJ1-1; D perhaps matches TRBD1 (5 bases). CDR3 coding DNA: TGTGCCAGCAGCTTAGCAGGGTACACTGAAGCTTTCTTT. Protein: CASSLAGYTEAFF.